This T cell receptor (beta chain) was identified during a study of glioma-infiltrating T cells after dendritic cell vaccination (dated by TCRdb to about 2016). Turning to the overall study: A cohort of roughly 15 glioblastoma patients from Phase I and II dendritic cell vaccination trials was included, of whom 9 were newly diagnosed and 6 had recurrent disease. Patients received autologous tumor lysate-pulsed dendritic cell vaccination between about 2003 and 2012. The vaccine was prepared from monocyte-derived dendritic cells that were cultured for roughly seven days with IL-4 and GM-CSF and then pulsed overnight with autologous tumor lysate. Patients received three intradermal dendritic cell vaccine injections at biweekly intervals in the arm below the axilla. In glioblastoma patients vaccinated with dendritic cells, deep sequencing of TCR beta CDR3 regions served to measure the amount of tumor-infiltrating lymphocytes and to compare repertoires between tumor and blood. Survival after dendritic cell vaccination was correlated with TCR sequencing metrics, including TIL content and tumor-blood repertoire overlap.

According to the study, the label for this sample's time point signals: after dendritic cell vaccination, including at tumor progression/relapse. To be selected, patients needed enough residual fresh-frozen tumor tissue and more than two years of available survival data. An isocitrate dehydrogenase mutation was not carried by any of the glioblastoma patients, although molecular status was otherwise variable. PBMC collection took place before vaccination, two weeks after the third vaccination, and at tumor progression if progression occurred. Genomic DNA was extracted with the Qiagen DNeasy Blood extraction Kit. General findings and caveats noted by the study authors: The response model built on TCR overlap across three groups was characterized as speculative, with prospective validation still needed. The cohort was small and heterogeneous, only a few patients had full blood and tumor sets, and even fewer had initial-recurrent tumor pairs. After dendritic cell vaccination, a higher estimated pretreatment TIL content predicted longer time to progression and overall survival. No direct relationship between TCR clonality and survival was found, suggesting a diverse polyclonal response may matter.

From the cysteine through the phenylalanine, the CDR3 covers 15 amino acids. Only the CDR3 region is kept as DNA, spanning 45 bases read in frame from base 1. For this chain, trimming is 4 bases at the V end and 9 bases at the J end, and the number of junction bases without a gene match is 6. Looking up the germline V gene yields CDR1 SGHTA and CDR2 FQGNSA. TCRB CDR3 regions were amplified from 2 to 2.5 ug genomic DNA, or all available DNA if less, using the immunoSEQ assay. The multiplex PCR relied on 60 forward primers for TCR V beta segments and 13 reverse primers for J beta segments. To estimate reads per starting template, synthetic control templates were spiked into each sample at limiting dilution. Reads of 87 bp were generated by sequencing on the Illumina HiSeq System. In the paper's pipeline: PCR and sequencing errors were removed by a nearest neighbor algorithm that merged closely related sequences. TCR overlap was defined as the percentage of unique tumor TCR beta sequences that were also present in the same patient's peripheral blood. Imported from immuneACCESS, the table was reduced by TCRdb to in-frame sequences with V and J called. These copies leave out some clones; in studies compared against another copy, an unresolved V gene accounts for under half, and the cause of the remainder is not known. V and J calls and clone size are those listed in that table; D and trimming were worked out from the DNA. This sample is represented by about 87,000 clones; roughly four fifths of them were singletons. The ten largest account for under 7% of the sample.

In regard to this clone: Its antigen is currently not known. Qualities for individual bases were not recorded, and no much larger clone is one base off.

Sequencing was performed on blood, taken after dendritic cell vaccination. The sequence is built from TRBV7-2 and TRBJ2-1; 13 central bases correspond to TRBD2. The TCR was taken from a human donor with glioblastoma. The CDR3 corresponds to CASSSPTSGGGEQFF. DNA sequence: TGTGCCAGCAGCTCTCCCACTAGCGGGGGGGGTGAGCAGTTCTTC.